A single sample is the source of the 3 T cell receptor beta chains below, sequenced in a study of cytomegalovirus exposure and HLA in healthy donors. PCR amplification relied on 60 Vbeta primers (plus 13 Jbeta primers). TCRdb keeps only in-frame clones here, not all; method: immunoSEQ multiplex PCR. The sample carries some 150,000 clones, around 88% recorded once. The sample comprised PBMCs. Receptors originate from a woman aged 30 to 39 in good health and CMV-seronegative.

CDR3 nucleotide sequence: TGCAGCGTTGAAGTGATAGGGCAGGGAGGTAACTATGGCTACACCTTC. Translation: CSVEVIGQGGNYGYTF. V gene TRBV29-1 combines with J gene TRBJ1-2; tentative D call: TRBD1 (5 bases). V lost 1 base to trimming and J lost 1 base, with 16 bases between them. The CDR3 consists of 16 residues. CDR1 and CDR2 (germline): SQVTM, ANQGSEA.

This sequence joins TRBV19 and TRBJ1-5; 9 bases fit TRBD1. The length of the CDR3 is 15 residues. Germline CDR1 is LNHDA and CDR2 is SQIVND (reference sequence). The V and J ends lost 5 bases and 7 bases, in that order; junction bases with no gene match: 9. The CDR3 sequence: CASSPGQGPGQPQHF. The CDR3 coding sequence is TGTGCCAGTAGTCCGGGACAGGGACCGGGGCAGCCCCAGCATTTT.

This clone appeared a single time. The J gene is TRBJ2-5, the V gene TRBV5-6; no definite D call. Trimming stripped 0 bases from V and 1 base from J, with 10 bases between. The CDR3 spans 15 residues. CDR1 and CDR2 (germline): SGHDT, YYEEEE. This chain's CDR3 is CASSLGPGSQETQYF. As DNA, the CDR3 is TGTGCCAGCAGCTTGGGTCCCGGGTCCCAAGAGACCCAGTACTTC.